The source of this TCR beta chain is a study of shared clonotypes between healthy human individuals (dated by TCRdb to about 2020). A note on the overall study: The cohort comprised a couple of women and a few men aged 18 to 49 years. Between about 0.85 and 10 billion PBMCs per donor were obtained by leukapheresis. To increase sequencing depth and limit assay-specific biases, TCR repertoire library preparation and sequencing were carried out by different laboratories using diverse techniques. For each donor, three plates each were used for CD4 naive and CD4 memory, two plates were used for CD8 naive, and one plate was used for CD8 memory. Blood TCR repertoires of about 5 healthy adults were deeply sequenced to estimate repertoire size and the extent of clonotype sharing between individuals.

The donors were healthy, HIV-negative adults with no recently reported acute infections or vaccinations. All donors were Caucasian adults living in Nashville, Tennessee, USA. CD4+ T cells were enriched through magnetic negative selection, after which naive cells were positively selected on CD45RA and the remaining negative fraction served as the memory subset. After blood collection by leukapheresis, PBMCs were isolated using Ficoll-Histopaque density gradient centrifugation and then cryopreserved in the vapor phase of liquid nitrogen. Analytical flow cytometry was used to check the purity and quantity of each magnetically sorted T cell population. Genomic DNA was isolated from each sorted fraction and quantified by UV absorbance on a Nanodrop 2000c. The research as a whole found: Pairwise subsampling indicated that sequencing depth was expected to affect the degree of clonotype sharing among donors. Sampling was limited to blood, and TCR repertoires in tissue likely differ from TCR repertoires in blood. Compared with non-shared clonotypes, the clonotypes found in all four sorted-subset donors had higher generation probabilities. Estimated clonotype richness was generally larger for naive than for memory subsets. Across four donors, approximately 4.6% of naive CD4, roughly 3.3% of naive CD8, 2.3% of memory CD4, and 0.4% of memory CD8 clonotypes were shared. Rarefaction of sorted-subset datasets indicated incomplete sequencing despite the large sequencing depth. Because the study included only a small number of donors, the genetic and exposure-history diversity represented was limited.

TCR CDR3 regions were amplified from genomic DNA by multiplex PCR using the deep immunoSEQ assay. For each cell subset, the extracted genomic DNA was distributed evenly across all wells of several immunoSEQ 96-well plates, and each plate served as one replicate. For sorted subsets, each replicate PCR was loaded with 150 to 250 ng genomic DNA, equivalent to about 30,000 T cell genomes. Purified libraries were measured with a Qubit 3.0 fluorometer, size-checked on a Bioanalyzer 2100, and measured again with the KAPA Library Quantification kit. Every immunoSEQ 96-well plate was sequenced on a dedicated single-read 150-cycle Illumina NextSeq 550 flow cell. Per the original workflow: Because the immunoSEQ output included only junctional sequences and no quality scores, the filtering could not be the same as the filtering used for full-length reads. Sequences were annotated with PyIR, a Python wrapper for IgBLAST v1.9, and V/J genes and CDR3 were assigned using IMGT germline references. Reads were filtered out if the reads had weak V/J assignments (E-value above 1e-6), no CDR3, stop codons, out-of-frame junctions, or ambiguous translated residues. A V3J clonotype was defined by an identical inferred V gene, J gene, and CDR3 amino acid sequence. Percentage overlap between repertoires was computed as shared unique clonotypes divided by the size of the smaller repertoire. Three approaches were used to assess repertoire richness: RTK rarefaction, the Chao1 estimator, and Recon v2.1 estimates of unobserved clonotypes. For all TCRbeta clonotypes obtained by the gDNA method from a handful of donors, generation probabilities were computed with OLGA. The source is immuneACCESS, and TCRdb retained only in-frame sequences with V and J called. Part of the clones is not carried over; for the studies checked, unresolved V genes explain less than half of this, and the remainder is unexplained. V and J calls and clone size come straight from that table; D and trimming were deduced from the DNA. The sample table holds under 1,100,000 clones, of which 75% were seen once. The biggest ten clones account for over 1.3% of the sample.

As concerns this clone: Its cognate antigen has yet to be identified. Per-base quality was not reported, and no clone a single base away is much larger than it.

V loses 7 bases of germline sequence and J loses 2 bases, and the interval between the two ends is 9 bases. Including the terminal cysteine and phenylalanine, the CDR3 comprises 12 residues. Only the CDR3 DNA stays, 36 bases, in frame from base 1. This clonotype was obtained from a man between 18 and 35 years old in good health. The specimen sequenced was memory CD4+ T cells sorted from blood. The sample's cell subset or site label, in plain terms: CD45RA-negative fraction. The chain is made from TRBV5-3 and TRBJ1-2; no confident D gene assignment can be made. TRBV5-3 is filed as an ORF, its function uncertain. In nucleotides, the sequence is TGTGCCAGACCCCCTGGGAACTATGGCTACACCTTC. Its translation reads: CARPPGNYGYTF.